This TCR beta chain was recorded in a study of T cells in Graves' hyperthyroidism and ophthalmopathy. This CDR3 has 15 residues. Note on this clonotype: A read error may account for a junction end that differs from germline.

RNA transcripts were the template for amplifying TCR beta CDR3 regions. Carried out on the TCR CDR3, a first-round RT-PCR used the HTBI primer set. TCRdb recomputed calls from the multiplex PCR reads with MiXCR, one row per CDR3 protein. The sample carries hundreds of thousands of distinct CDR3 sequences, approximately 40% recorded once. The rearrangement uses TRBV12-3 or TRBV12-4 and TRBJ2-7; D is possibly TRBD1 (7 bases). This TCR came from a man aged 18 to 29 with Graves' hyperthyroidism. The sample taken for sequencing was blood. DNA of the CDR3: TGTGCCAGCAGCTCCCCAGGGGGGCGAACCTACGGGCAGTACTTC. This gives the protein CASSSPGGRTYGQYF.